This passage covers 9 T cell receptor beta chains from one sample sequenced in a study of PD-1 blockade in classical Hodgkin lymphoma. Clones were sequenced by immunoSEQ multiplex PCR, and TCRdb holds only the in-frame ones, with some missing. The table lists 35,000 to 50,000 clones, 60% to 70% of them singletons. Indicated time point: cycle 4 day 1 (C4D1), after six to seven weeks of nivolumab. Relapses following autologous stem cell transplantation were seen in all patients, with brentuximab vedotin exposure varying. The sequences come from peripheral blood mononuclear cells (PBMCs), collected before the fourth cycle of nivolumab. These TCRs come from a human donor with classical Hodgkin lymphoma.

CDR3 amino acids: CASGQGLNGYTF. In DNA, the CDR3 is TGTGCCAGTGGACAGGGGTTGAATGGCTACACCTTC. The chain carries TRBV5-4 and TRBJ1-2; 9 nucleotides align to TRBD1. Germline trimming cut 8 bases from V and 6 bases from J; bases unmatched to any gene: 5. This CDR3 is 12 amino acids long. Germline loops: CDR1 SGHNT, CDR2 YYREEE (reference sequence).

The chain combines TRBV2 with TRBJ1-6; D remains ambiguous. CDR1 and CDR2 (germline): SNHLY, FYNNEI. V was cut by 6 bases and J by 7 bases, with 13 bases left in between. The length of the CDR3 is 14 residues. CDR3 in amino acids: CASRAWDLNSPLHF. For the CDR3, the DNA is TGTGCCAGCAGAGCTTGGGATCTAAATTCACCCCTCCACTTT.

This chain connects TRBV29-1 to TRBJ2-3, with TRBD2 matching over 11 bases. This CDR3 contains 15 residues. CDR1 and CDR2 (germline): SQVTM, ANQGSEA. V trimming: 6 bases; J trimming: 0 bases; junction bases outside the gene matches: 5. This CDR3 is CSVLGTSGSTDTQYF. CDR3 DNA: TGCAGCGTCCTAGGGACTAGCGGAAGCACAGATACGCAGTATTTT.

The chain joins TRBV5-8 to TRBJ2-7, with D unclear. CDR3 length equals 15 residues. V lost 0 bases, J lost 0 bases, and 10 bases lay in between. Germline V CDR1 and CDR2: SGHTS, YDEGEE. CDR3 region: CASSLAPGFSYEQYF. CDR3 DNA: TGTGCCAGCAGCTTGGCTCCAGGTTTCTCCTACGAGCAGTACTTC.

This clone has a handful of counts. This chain connects TRBV27 to TRBJ2-1; D is perhaps TRBD2 (6 bases). From germline, CDR1 is MNHEY and CDR2 SMNVEV (reference sequence). This CDR3 is built from 15 residues. V lost 3 bases and J 1 base, leaving 10 bases between the germline ends. CDR3 sequence reads: CASSFEGGSYNEQFF. The CDR3 nucleotides are TGTGCCAGCAGTTTTGAAGGAGGGTCCTACAATGAGCAGTTCTTC.

The rearrangement uses TRBV6-5 and TRBJ2-2; TRBD1 might be the D (5 bases). The CDR3 has 14 amino acids. The germline V gene encodes CDR1 MNHEY and CDR2 SVGAGI. Trimming took off 11 bases at V and 3 bases at J, with 16 bases between the two ends. The CDR3 sequence: CASEAGWDTGELFF. CDR3 coding DNA: TGTGCCTCTGAGGCAGGGTGGGACACCGGGGAGCTGTTTTTT.

This chain links TRBV7-9 with TRBJ1-1; 7 nucleotides match TRBD1. The V gene end was trimmed by 1 base and the J gene end by 1 base; junction bases not matched to a gene: 3. CDR3 length: 15 residues. Germline values: CDR1 SEHNR, CDR2 FQNEAQ (reference sequence). Here the CDR3 reads CASSLEDRRNTEAFF. The CDR3 DNA sequence: TGTGCCAGCAGCTTAGAGGACAGGAGGAACACTGAAGCTTTCTTT.

This clone was recorded many times. The chain links TRBV30 to TRBJ2-3; D uncertain. With 0 bases removed from V and 4 bases from J, the gap between germline ends came to 8 bases. The CDR3 length is 13 residues. Germline loops: CDR1 GTSNPN, CDR2 SVGIG (reference sequence). The CDR3 loop is CAWSVRWADTQYF. CDR3 bases: TGTGCCTGGAGTGTACGGTGGGCAGATACGCAGTATTTT.

This clone was recorded once. V and J are TRBV7-2 and TRBJ2-3; 7 bases map to TRBD1. Trimming at V came to 1 base and at J to 0 bases, leaving 4 bases not matched to a gene. Germline lookup yields CDR1 SGHTA and CDR2 FQGNSA. There are 16 residues in the CDR3. CDR3 amino acids: CASSLEGGLSTDTQYF. The CDR3, as DNA: TGTGCCAGCAGCTTAGAAGGGGGCCTGAGCACAGATACGCAGTATTTT. Full variable domain (missing parts from reference TRBV7-2 and TRBJ2-3): GAGVSQSPSNKVTEKGKDVELRCDPISGHTALYWYRQSLGQGLEFLIYFQGNSAPDKSGLPSDRFSAERTGGSVSTLTIQRTQQEDSAVYLCASSLEGGLSTDTQYFGPGTRLTVL.